This T cell receptor (beta chain) came from a study of cytomegalovirus exposure and HLA in healthy donors. Turning to the study itself: Within an early data release were about 85 million unique TCRs drawn from HLA-typed donors. The Caucasian-associated ancestry cluster contained approximately 81% of the 300 to 400 genotyped donors.

V lost 7 bases to trimming and J lost 9 bases; unmatched junction nucleotides: 15. The germline V gene has CDR1 MNHEY and CDR2 SMNVEV (reference sequence). This CDR3 contains 16 residues. 13 Jbeta primers and 60 Vbeta primers were used for the PCR. TCRdb's copy holds only in-frame clones and misses some; the assay was immunoSEQ multiplex PCR. The listing records around 44,000 clones. The chain combines TRBV27 with TRBJ1-6; 7 bases are a match to TRBD1. The source is a male donor in good health and CMV-seropositive. The specimen was PBMCs. DNA of the CDR3: TGTGCCAGCACCCCGATGACAGGGCCTAAGGGTTCACCCCTCCACTTT. It encodes CASTPMTGPKGSPLHF.